The 5 T cell receptor beta chains reported below all come from one sample, sequenced in a study of regulatory T cells in long-lasting Graves disease. Noted time point: newly diagnosed GD, antithyroid drugs for less than 3 months. From RNA extracted from PBMCs, the TCR library was made. Arm-PCR with iRepertoire HTBI primers amplified the CDR3 regions for these TCR beta libraries. TCRdb recomputed calls from the multiplex PCR reads with MiXCR, one row per CDR3 protein. The table has about half a million distinct CDR3 sequences, about 11% seen once. This sample also appeared in a second study, on T cells in Graves' hyperthyroidism and ophthalmopathy.

Here the sequenced sample was peripheral blood mononuclear cells (PBMCs), taken at new diagnosis, from a patient treated with antithyroid drugs. The receptors shown here come from a woman aged 30 to 39 with Graves disease.

This clonotype was picked up many times. The gene calls are TRBV7-8 and TRBJ2-2; weak D call: TRBD2 (5 bases). Trimming cost V 0 bases and J 7 bases, with 9 bases left between them. There are 14 residues in the CDR3. The germline gives CDR1 SGHVS, CDR2 FQNEAQ. The CDR3 nucleotides are TGTGCCAGCAGCTTAGCCGGGGTCCACGGGGAGCTGTTTTTT. Translation gives CASSLAGVHGELFF.

The sample holds a few counts of this clonotype. The rearrangement joins TRBV19 to TRBJ1-1, with D tentatively TRBD1 (6 bases). Germline values: CDR1 LNHDA, CDR2 SQIVND (reference sequence). V lost 6 bases, J lost 3 bases, and 20 bases lay in between. CDR3 length: 16 residues. The CDR3 protein is CASSLGAGAMDTEAFF. The DNA for the CDR3 is TGTGCCAGTAGCCTAGGGGCAGGGGCAATGGACACTGAAGCTTTCTTT. The entire variable domain, with the rest obtained from reference TRBV19 and TRBJ1-1, is as follows: DGGITQSPKYLFRKEGQNVTLSCEQNLNHDAMYWYRQDPGQGLRLIYYSQIVNDFQKGDIAEGYSVSREKKESFPLTVTSAQKNPTAFYLCASSLGAGAMDTEAFFGQGTRLTVV.

This clonotype was recorded many times. The chain combines TRBV20-1 with TRBJ2-3; 9 bases map to TRBD1. The CDR3 length is 14 residues. The V gene's germline CDR1 is DFQATT and CDR2 SNEGSKA (reference sequence). J gave up 4 bases and V 5 bases, and 7 bases lay outside the gene matches. The CDR3 DNA is TGCAGTGCTTCCGGGACAGGGCCCGCAGATACGCAGTATTTT. This translates into CSASGTGPADTQYF.

In this sample, this clonotype turned up once. The V and J genes are TRBV7-2 and TRBJ2-1; 7 nucleotides match TRBD2. The CDR3 has 17 amino acids. Germline trimming cut 5 bases from V and 0 bases from J; bases unmatched to any gene: 10. Germline assignment: CDR1 SGHTA and CDR2 FQGNSA. CDR3: CASSLPRASGSYNEQFF. CDR3 sequence (DNA): TGTGCCAGCAGCCTCCCGAGGGCTAGCGGCTCCTACAATGAGCAGTTCTTC.

This clonotype came up many times. CDR3 DNA: TGTGCCAGCAGTTGGAGGGTCTATGGCTACACCTTC. It translates to CASSWRVYGYTF. V is TRBV12-3 or TRBV12-4 and J is TRBJ1-2, with D unclear. The V gene lost 4 bases and the J gene lost 4 bases, with 7 bases spanning the gap. CDR3 length: 12 amino acids.